The 28 T cell receptor beta chains below were found in one sample sequenced in a study of shared clonotypes between healthy human individuals. Produced via immunoSEQ multiplex PCR; TCRdb's table is partial and in-frame only. Found here are over 850,000 clones, about four fifths of them singletons; the top ten hold 0.55% to 0.7%. The specimen sequenced was memory CD4+ T cells from PBMCs. Subset: CD45RA-negative fraction. The receptors here all came from a man aged 18-30 years in good health. Some clones in this sample may be carry-over from other donors' samples.

V usage is TRBV4-2 and J usage is TRBJ1-1; D gene unclear. This CDR3 is built from 13 residues. CDR1 is LGHNA, CDR2 YNFKEQ, per germline. The V gene lost 0 bases and the J gene lost 8 bases, with 10 bases spanning the gap. The CDR3 loop reads CASSQDEGREAFF. The DNA of the CDR3 is TGTGCCAGCAGCCAAGATGAAGGAAGGGAAGCTTTCTTT.

The V and J genes are TRBV15 and TRBJ2-5; the D gene could be TRBD1 or TRBD2 (5 bases each). Trimming cost V 0 bases and J 5 bases, with 25 bases left between them. This CDR3 spans 19 amino acids. Germline loops: CDR1 LNHNV, CDR2 YYDKDF (reference sequence). The CDR3 spells CATSRDLLARGPRMETQYF. The CDR3 nucleotides are TGTGCCACCAGCAGAGACCTGCTTGCGAGGGGTCCTCGGATGGAGACCCAGTACTTC.

The chain joins TRBV7-8 to TRBJ2-5; the D is unclear. There are 13 residues in the CDR3. Trimming pared 5 bases from V and 2 bases from J, leaving 9 bases between. Germline loops: CDR1 SGHVS, CDR2 FQNEAQ. The CDR3 DNA reads as TGTGCCAGCAGCCCTGGGGTTCAAGAGACCCAGTACTTC. Translating gives CASSPGVQETQYF.

V is TRBV14 and J is TRBJ1-3; tentative D call: TRBD1 (5 bases). This CDR3 has 13 residues. Germline V gene data show CDR1 as SGHDN and CDR2 as FVKESK. V lost 9 bases and J lost 0, with 9 bases in between. CDR3 sequence reads: CASRQSSGNTIYF. The CDR3 DNA reads as TGTGCCAGTAGACAGAGCTCTGGAAACACCATATATTTT.

A remark on this clone: This specimen includes other DNA sequences encoding the same CDR3. The rearrangement joins TRBV18 to TRBJ2-7; the match to TRBD2 covers 12 bases. Germline lookup yields CDR1 KGHSH and CDR2 LQKENI. The length of the CDR3 is 15 residues. V was pared by 4 bases and J by 4 bases, with 5 bases of the junction left unmatched. For the CDR3, the DNA is TGTGCCAGCTCACAGGGGACTAGCGGGCTATACGAGCAGTACTTC. Translating it yields CASSQGTSGLYEQYF.

Ten or more counts support this clone. The sample carries other DNA sequences with the same CDR3. This chain uses TRBV20-1 with TRBJ2-7; D not resolved. Between the trimmed V and J ends, which lost 3 bases and 3 bases, there was a span of 3 bases. The CDR3 loop spans 10 amino acids. The germline V gene encodes CDR1 DFQATT and CDR2 SNEGSKA (reference sequence). CDR3 nucleotides: TGCAGTGCTAGTGACTACGAGCAGTACTTC. The encoded protein is CSASDYEQYF.

This clone was counted once. A far larger clone is just one base off, so this is likely a read error. The chain links TRBV30 to TRBJ2-7, with D maybe TRBD1 (5 bases). CDR1 and CDR2 (germline): GTSNPN, SVGIG (reference sequence). The CDR3 covers 11 residues. In nucleotides, the CDR3 is TGTGCCTGGGGGGCTGTCTACGAGCAGCACTTC. This translates into CAWGAVYEQHF.

This chain connects TRBV7-9 to TRBJ1-5; possible D gene TRBD1, 5 bases. V was pared by 1 base and J by 11 bases, with 9 bases between. The CDR3 sequence is 12 residues long. The germline gives CDR1 SEHNR, CDR2 FQNEAQ (reference sequence). CDR3 DNA sequence: TGTGCCAGCAGCTTAGTAGAGGGGTCCCAGCATTTT. Translation gives CASSLVEGSQHF.

The chain employs TRBV6-5 and TRBJ2-5; D tentatively reads TRBD1 or TRBD2 (6 bases each). The V and J ends lost 8 bases and 1 base respectively, with 14 bases between them. The V gene's germline CDR1 is MNHEY and CDR2 SVGAGI. The CDR3 has 14 amino acids. This chain's CDR3 is CASARGVFQETQYF. The CDR3 DNA sequence: TGTGCCAGCGCAAGGGGGGTCTTCCAAGAGACCCAGTACTTC.

This chain connects TRBV18 to TRBJ2-7; TRBD1 matches at 8 bases. The J segment lost 2 bases and the V segment lost 1 base, leaving 4 bases of the junction unmatched. The CDR3 length is 15 residues. CDR1 is KGHSH, CDR2 LQKENI, per germline. In nucleotides, the CDR3 is TGTGCCAGCTCACCACTGGGACAGGCAACCTACGAGCAGTACTTC. This gives the protein CASSPLGQATYEQYF.

There are a few counts of this clone. The gene calls are TRBV9 and TRBJ1-3; possible D gene TRBD1, 5 bases. Germline V CDR1 and CDR2: SGDLS, YYNGEE. V dropped 4 bases and J dropped 1 base, with 9 bases sitting between them. CDR3 size: 14 residues. The CDR3 loop is CASSPRASGNTIYF. The CDR3, as DNA: TGTGCCAGCAGCCCCAGGGCGTCTGGAAACACCATATATTTT.

The chain links TRBV7-9 to TRBJ2-7; TRBD1 matches at 11 bases. CDR1 and CDR2 (germline): SEHNR, FQNEAQ (reference sequence). The J segment lost 0 bases and the V segment lost 4 bases, leaving 5 bases of the junction unmatched. This CDR3 has 16 amino acids. CDR3 DNA sequence: TGTGCCAGCAGCTATACCGGGACAGGGGGCTCCTACGAGCAGTACTTC. Translating it yields CASSYTGTGGSYEQYF.

The chain combines TRBV30 with TRBJ1-1; D is perhaps TRBD1 (6 bases). In germline, CDR1 is GTSNPN, CDR2 SVGIG (reference sequence). The CDR3 spans 13 residues. V shed 0 bases and J shed 8 bases, with 13 bases lying between them. CDR3 DNA sequence: TGTGCCTGGAGTGTAATGGGGGCAGCGGAAGCTTTCTTT. Protein sequence: CAWSVMGAAEAFF.

Points on this clone: This sample also contains other DNA sequences that code for the same CDR3. The chain couples TRBV18 to TRBJ2-3; possibly TRBD1 for D (5 bases). The CDR3 runs to 13 residues. V dropped 0 bases and J dropped 6 bases, with 7 bases sitting between them. Per the germline V gene, CDR1 is KGHSH and CDR2 is LQKENI. Written as DNA, the CDR3 is TGTGCCAGCTCACCACCCTCAGGGGATACGCAGTATTTT. Its protein is CASSPPSGDTQYF.

This chain connects TRBV9 to TRBJ2-5; no definite D call. CDR1 SGDLS and CDR2 YYNGEE come from the germline V gene. Trimming removed 1 base from V and 3 bases from J, with 4 bases in between. The CDR3 contains 12 residues. This CDR3 reads CASSVNEETQYF. The CDR3 region has the DNA TGTGCCAGCAGCGTAAACGAAGAGACCCAGTACTTC.

This clone has only a few counts. The DNA of the CDR3 is TGTGCCAGCAGCTTCGCGCAGGGGGTGTTCTCTAGGCTCCAGGAGGAAGCTTTCTTT. Amino acids: CASSFAQGVFSRLQEEAFF. The rearrangement joins TRBV5-6 to TRBJ1-1; the match to TRBD1 covers 7 bases. The junction had 24 bases not matched to a gene; V was cut back by 2 bases and J by 8 bases. CDR3 length: 19 residues. Germline CDR1 reads SGHDT; CDR2 reads YYEEEE.

The chain couples TRBV2 to TRBJ1-1; 7 positions match TRBD1. The CDR3 sequence is 11 residues long. Germline CDR1 reads SNHLY; CDR2 reads FYNNEI. After removal of 7 bases from V and 5 bases from J, the junction contained 1 base not matched to a gene. Written as DNA, the CDR3 is TGTGCCAGCAACAGGGGTACTGAAGCTTTCTTT. The encoded protein is CASNRGTEAFF.

This clone was picked up many times. This chain uses TRBV7-7 with TRBJ2-2; D unresolved. The length of the CDR3 is 14 residues. In germline, CDR1 is SSHAT, CDR2 FNYEAQ (reference sequence). V was pared by 4 bases and J by 6 bases, with 12 bases between. Written as DNA, the CDR3 is TGTGCCAGCAGCTCGGTGGTCGGGTCCGGGGAGCTGTTTTTT. Translating it yields CASSSVVGSGELFF.

V gene TRBV7-9 combines with J gene TRBJ2-2, with 8 bases aligning to TRBD1. In germline, CDR1 is SEHNR, CDR2 FQNEAQ (reference sequence). With 3 bases clipped from V and 5 bases from J, the junction kept 8 bases outside the gene matches. This CDR3 is built from 16 residues. The CDR3 DNA sequence: TGTGCCAGCAGCTTTCGACAGGGGAGAGGAACCGGGGAGCTGTTTTTT. It codes for CASSFRQGRGTGELFF.

The chain employs TRBV7-9 and TRBJ2-7, with D possibly being TRBD2 (5 bases). The CDR3 has 14 residues. Germline CDR1 SEHNR, CDR2 FQNEAQ (reference sequence). Trimming shortened V by 5 bases and J by 4 bases, and 15 bases separated the two germline ends. The CDR3 protein is CASSRGGFRYEQYF. Here the CDR3 DNA reads TGTGCCAGCAGCCGAGGCGGGTTCAGGTACGAGCAGTACTTC.

This chain joins TRBV5-1 and TRBJ1-1, with a weak D call TRBD1 (6 bases). Trimming stripped 3 bases from V and 6 bases from J, with 9 bases between. Germline CDR1 and CDR2: SGHRS and YFSETQ. The CDR3 has 12 residues. CDR3 region: CASSSQGAEAFF. The CDR3 DNA sequence: TGCGCCAGCAGCTCACAGGGAGCTGAAGCTTTCTTT. Complete variable domain (other parts from reference TRBV5-1 and TRBJ1-1): KAGVTQTPRYLIKTRGQQVTLSCSPISGHRSVSWYQQTPGQGLQFLFEYFSETQRNKGNFPGRFSGRQFSNSRSEMNVSTLELGDSALYLCASSSQGAEAFFGQGTRLTVV.

This clone was seen a few times. The chain couples TRBV9 to TRBJ2-7; perhaps TRBD2 as D (5 bases). The V gene lost 0 bases and the J gene lost 0 bases, with 13 bases spanning the gap. Germline V gene data show CDR1 as SGDLS and CDR2 as YYNGEE. This CDR3 has 16 amino acids. CDR3 DNA sequence: TGTGCCAGCAGCGTAGGTCCCACTGGGAGCTCCTACGAGCAGTACTTC. Encoded protein: CASSVGPTGSSYEQYF.

Of note for this clone: Given a much more abundant clone one base away, this may be a read error. This chain uses TRBV7-6 with TRBJ2-1, with D perhaps TRBD2 (6 bases). V was cut by 5 bases and J by 7 bases, with 15 bases left in between. Germline CDR1 reads SGHVS; CDR2 reads FNYEAQ. The CDR3 length is 14 residues. Here the CDR3 DNA reads TGTGCCAGCAGCGTGACTAGGGGCTCTAATGAGCAGTTCTTC. Protein sequence: CASSVTRGSNEQFF. The full variable domain, in which reference TRBV7-6 and TRBJ2-1 provide the parts outside the CDR3, is GAGVSQSPRYKVTKRGQDVALRCDPISGHVSLYWYRQALGQGPEFLTYFNYEAQQDKSGLPNDRFSAERPEGSISTLTIQRTEQRDSAMYRCASSVTRGSNEQFFGPGTRLTVL.

The chain has TRBV7-3 and TRBJ2-2, with unresolved D. Germline-derived CDR1 and CDR2 are SGHTA and FQGTGA. This CDR3 region has 14 residues. V was shortened by 1 base and J by 4 bases, with 7 bases between the two germline ends. The DNA of the CDR3 is TGTGCCAGCAGCTTAAGTGCACCCACCGGGGAGCTGTTTTTT. Its protein is CASSLSAPTGELFF.

The chain carries TRBV28 and TRBJ1-1; the match to TRBD1 covers 9 bases. This CDR3 is 14 amino acids long. CDR1 and CDR2 (germline): MDHEN, SYDVKM. V shed 5 bases and J 5 bases; nucleotides not matched to a gene: 6. For the CDR3, the DNA is TGTGCCAGCAGTCCAGGGACAGGGAGGACTGAAGCTTTCTTT. As protein: CASSPGTGRTEAFF.

The chain combines TRBV30 with TRBJ1-2, with D uncertain. V dropped 3 bases and J dropped 1 base, with 6 bases sitting between them. Germline V gives CDR1 GTSNPN, CDR2 SVGIG (reference sequence). This CDR3 comprises 12 residues. As DNA, the CDR3 is TGTGCCTGGAGCACTTATAACTATGGCTACACCTTC. Translated: CAWSTYNYGYTF.

The genes are TRBV15 and TRBJ2-1; 7 nucleotides agree with TRBD2. Germline CDR1 reads LNHNV; CDR2 reads YYDKDF (reference sequence). With 1 base clipped from V and 1 base from J, the junction kept 4 bases outside the gene matches. This CDR3 has 16 residues. The CDR3 loop is CATSRGAGWSYNEQFF. The CDR3 DNA reads as TGTGCCACCAGCAGAGGAGCGGGATGGTCCTACAATGAGCAGTTCTTC.

The chain couples TRBV5-1 to TRBJ1-1; D remains ambiguous. Germline V gives CDR1 SGHRS, CDR2 YFSETQ. V was trimmed by 1 base and J by 5 bases, leaving 12 bases between them. This CDR3 is built from 14 residues. Written as DNA, the CDR3 is TGCGCCAGCAGCTTGTCCCGTTGGGGTACTGAAGCTTTCTTT. It encodes CASSLSRWGTEAFF.